A single sample is the source of the 20 T cell receptor beta chains below, sequenced in a study of blood T cell repertoires in COVID-19. Assay used: immunoSEQ multiplex PCR; TCRdb lists only in-frame clones, some missing. The table shows about 320,000 clones, with about nine tenths occurring only once. Sequences were obtained from PBMCs or T cells enriched from blood (not recorded which). These receptors were obtained from a man aged 60-69 years who had recovered from COVID-19.

The genes are TRBV7-3 and TRBJ1-2; unclear D gene. The germline V and J ends were trimmed by 5 bases and 2 bases, with 9 bases remaining between them. The CDR3 contains 13 residues. The V gene's germline CDR1 is SGHTA and CDR2 FQGTGA. CDR3 loop: CASSPDTNYGYTF. CDR3 coding DNA: TGTGCCAGCAGCCCCGACACGAACTATGGCTACACCTTC.

This chain uses TRBV3-1 (or the pseudogene TRBV3-2) with TRBJ1-1, with 7 bases aligning to TRBD1. J gave up 1 base and V 1 base, and 12 bases lay outside the gene matches. The CDR3 contains 18 residues. Germline V gives CDR1 LGHDT, CDR2 YNNKEL (reference sequence). CDR3 bases: TGTGCCAGCAGCCAAGCTTTTAGGACAGGCCGGGGGAACACTGAAGCTTTCTTT. This gives the protein CASSQAFRTGRGNTEAFF.

The chain employs TRBV27 and TRBJ1-1, with D maybe TRBD1 (5 bases). The CDR3 consists of 14 residues. The germline V gene has CDR1 MNHEY and CDR2 SMNVEV (reference sequence). V was shortened by 3 bases and J by 4 bases, with 12 bases between the two germline ends. This chain's CDR3 is CASSFQGFGTEAFF. The CDR3 region has the DNA TGTGCCAGCAGTTTTCAGGGCTTTGGCACTGAAGCTTTCTTT.

The chain links TRBV19 to TRBJ1-1, with D tentatively TRBD1 (6 bases). Per the germline V gene, CDR1 is LNHDA and CDR2 is SQIVND (reference sequence). Trimming left V 7 bases short and J 8 bases short, with 14 bases between. This CDR3 region has 12 residues. The chain's CDR3 is CASTFLDREAFF. The CDR3, as DNA: TGTGCCAGTACCTTTCTCGACAGGGAAGCTTTCTTT.

The genes are TRBV28 and TRBJ1-1; TRBD1 matches 7 bases. J was trimmed by 6 bases and V by 5 bases; bases with no gene match: 12. The CDR3 is made up of 15 amino acids. CDR1 MDHEN and CDR2 SYDVKM come from the germline V gene. The CDR3 coding sequence is TGTGCCAGCAGTGAATCGGGACAGAGTAAACCTGAAGCTTTCTTT. This translates into CASSESGQSKPEAFF.

This chain uses TRBV27 with TRBJ2-5, with 7 bases lining up with TRBD2. V shed 3 bases and J 0 bases; nucleotides not matched to a gene: 10. This CDR3 comprises 17 residues. Germline assignment: CDR1 MNHEY and CDR2 SMNVEV (reference sequence). CDR3 in DNA: TGTGCCAGCAGTTTTTTGGGGTCGGGAGGTTACCAAGAGACCCAGTACTTC. Protein product: CASSFLGSGGYQETQYF.

The chain employs TRBV19 and TRBJ2-1, with 8 bases identical to TRBD2. After removal of 3 bases from V and 8 bases from J, the junction contained 9 bases not matched to a gene. Germline assignment: CDR1 LNHDA and CDR2 SQIVND (reference sequence). CDR3 length equals 15 residues. The chain's CDR3 is CASSINSGTGDEQFF. CDR3 nucleotides: TGTGCCAGTAGTATTAATAGCGGGACCGGCGATGAGCAGTTCTTC.

The chain combines TRBV2 with TRBJ2-7; TRBD1 might be the D (6 bases). The CDR3 is 14 amino acids. V was cut by 9 bases and J by 0 bases, with 15 bases left in between. Germline values: CDR1 SNHLY, CDR2 FYNNEI. The CDR3 coding sequence is TGTGCCAGTAGAGACAGGACCAACTCCTACGAGCAGTACTTC. Translating it yields CASRDRTNSYEQYF.

V gene TRBV2 combines with J gene TRBJ1-3; D unresolved. The CDR3 sequence is 14 residues long. Germline lookup yields CDR1 SNHLY and CDR2 FYNNEI. Trimming stripped 6 bases from V and 0 bases from J, with 9 bases between. The CDR3 region is CASRASSSGNTIYF. The CDR3 nucleotides are TGTGCCAGCAGGGCCTCCAGCTCTGGAAACACCATATATTTT.

The sample holds one count of this clone. The chain joins TRBV7-9 to TRBJ2-1, with TRBD2 matching 7 bases. CDR3 length: 15 residues. The germline gives CDR1 SEHNR, CDR2 FQNEAQ (reference sequence). V was clipped by 5 bases and J by 2 bases; unmatched bases: 6. The CDR3 loop is CASSISGGTYNEQFF. CDR3 bases: TGTGCCAGCAGCATTTCCGGGGGGACCTACAATGAGCAGTTCTTC.

The CDR3 here is CASRPGETDYGYTF. The CDR3 coding sequence is TGTGCCAGTAGGCCGGGGGAGACTGACTATGGCTACACCTTC. The chain employs TRBV19 and TRBJ1-2, with D possibly TRBD1 on 5 matching bases. The germline V and J ends were trimmed by 6 bases and 3 bases, with 14 bases remaining between them. The CDR3 is made up of 14 amino acids. Germline values: CDR1 LNHDA, CDR2 SQIVND (reference sequence).

The genes are TRBV27 and TRBJ2-3; D remains unclear. The germline CDR1 and CDR2 sequences are MNHEY and SMNVEV (reference sequence). V was clipped by 3 bases and J by 3 bases, with 13 bases between them. The CDR3 consists of 15 residues. The CDR3 DNA follows: TGTGCCAGCAGTTTTCTGGCTAGTCAGACAGATACGCAGTATTTT. Amino acid sequence: CASSFLASQTDTQYF.

This clone is a singleton in its sample. This sequence joins TRBV7-2 and TRBJ1-4; D gene uncertain. Trimming left V 5 bases short and J 3 bases short, with 13 bases between. Germline V gene data show CDR1 as SGHTA and CDR2 as FQGNSA. The CDR3 sequence is 15 residues long. This CDR3 is CASSRSLAANEKLFF. The CDR3 DNA sequence: TGTGCCAGCAGCCGCTCACTTGCGGCTAATGAAAAACTGTTTTTT.

This chain joins TRBV5-1 and TRBJ1-2; 9 bases match TRBD1. The germline gives CDR1 SGHRS, CDR2 YFSETQ. With V trimmed by 3 bases and J by 6 bases, 6 bases remained unmatched. The length of the CDR3 is 14 residues. The CDR3 DNA follows: TGCGCCAGCAGCTCAACCCGGACAGGGGATGGCTACACCTTC. Its translation: CASSSTRTGDGYTF.

V is TRBV19 and J is TRBJ1-4, with D maybe TRBD1 (6 bases). Trimming removed 4 bases from V and 0 bases from J, with 12 bases in between. Germline lookup yields CDR1 LNHDA and CDR2 SQIVND (reference sequence). The CDR3 sequence is 16 residues long. For the CDR3, the DNA is TGTGCCAGTAGTAGGATCAGGGGTGCAACTAATGAAAAACTGTTTTTT. It yields the protein CASSRIRGATNEKLFF.

The chain employs TRBV4-1 and TRBJ1-4; D may be TRBD1 (5 bases). This CDR3 is built from 14 residues. V lost 0 bases, J lost 7 bases, and 9 bases lay in between. Germline V gene sequence: CDR1 MGHRA, CDR2 YSYEKL. The CDR3, as DNA: TGCGCCAGCAGCCAAGACAGGGTAGCTGAAAAACTGTTTTTT. Translated, it gives CASSQDRVAEKLFF.

The J gene is TRBJ2-7, the V gene TRBV11-3; no clear D. Germline V gives CDR1 SGHNT, CDR2 YENEEA. The germline V and J ends were trimmed by 3 bases and 1 base, with 13 bases remaining between them. The CDR3 is 15 amino acids. CDR3 nucleotide sequence: TGTGCCAGCAGCTTCGGTTGGGCAGGTTCCTACGAGCAGTACTTC. Amino acids: CASSFGWAGSYEQYF.

The J gene is TRBJ2-2, the V gene TRBV7-3, with D possibly TRBD1 on 6 matching bases. The germline CDR1 and CDR2 sequences are SGHTA and FQGTGA. This CDR3 is built from 16 residues. Trimming shortened V by 4 bases and J by 8 bases, and 20 bases separated the two germline ends. The CDR3 is CASSSGTTNQVGELFF. The CDR3 DNA reads as TGTGCCAGCAGCTCCGGGACAACGAACCAAGTGGGGGAGCTGTTTTTT.

The rearrangement joins TRBV18 to TRBJ2-7, with 7 nucleotides matching TRBD1. The V gene's germline CDR1 is KGHSH and CDR2 LQKENI. The CDR3 is made up of 17 amino acids. V was clipped by 2 bases and J by 2 bases; unmatched bases: 12. CDR3 DNA sequence: TGTGCCAGCTCACCATCATTGTCCCGGGACAGAACCTACGAGCAGTACTTC. Translated, it gives CASSPSLSRDRTYEQYF.

This clone is a singleton in its sample. The CDR3 DNA is TGTGCCAGCAGCCCCGGGACTAGCGGGAGGGCAGATACGCAGTATTTT. Its translation is CASSPGTSGRADTQYF. The rearrangement links TRBV3-1 (or the pseudogene TRBV3-2) to TRBJ2-3; 16 bases are shared with TRBD2. Germline loops: CDR1 LGHDT, CDR2 YNNKEL (reference sequence). V trimming: 4 bases; J trimming: 4 bases; junction bases outside the gene matches: 2. The CDR3 sequence is 16 residues long.